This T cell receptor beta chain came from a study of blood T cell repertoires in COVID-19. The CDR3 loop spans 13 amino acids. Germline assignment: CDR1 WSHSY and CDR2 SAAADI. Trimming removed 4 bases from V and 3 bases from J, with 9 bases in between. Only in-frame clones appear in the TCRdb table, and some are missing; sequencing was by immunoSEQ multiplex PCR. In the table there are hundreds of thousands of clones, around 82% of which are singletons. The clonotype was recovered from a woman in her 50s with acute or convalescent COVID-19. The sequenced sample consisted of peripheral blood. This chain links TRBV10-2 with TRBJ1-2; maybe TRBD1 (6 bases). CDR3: CASSGGPDYGYTF. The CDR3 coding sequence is TGCGCCAGCAGTGGGGGGCCCGACTATGGCTACACCTTC.